The sequence of this T cell receptor beta chain was determined in a study of blood T cells in healthy people across ages. A sample-barcoded 5' primer and a J-beta primer mix were used in a second PCR of about 6 to 12 cycles. Every cDNA molecule bore a tag from a template-switch adaptor containing 12 random nucleotides. No fewer than 3 million CDR3-containing paired-end reads came from each sample. MiXCR, run by TCRdb on the 5' RACE reads, gives a single entry per CDR3 protein. The table shows roughly 900,000 distinct CDR3 sequences, with around 49% occurring only once. This clonotype was obtained from a man aged 25 to 40 in good health. Input material: blood.

CDR3 region: CASSPRLGFTGELFF. The CDR3 region has the DNA TGTGCCAGCAGCCCACGGTTGGGGTTCACCGGGGAGCTGTTTTTT. This rearrangement joins TRBV11-2 to TRBJ2-2, with unresolved D. Looked up from germline, CDR1 is SGHAT and CDR2 is FQNNGV. Trimming removed 5 bases at V and 4 bases at J, with 14 bases between. The CDR3 is 15 amino acids.